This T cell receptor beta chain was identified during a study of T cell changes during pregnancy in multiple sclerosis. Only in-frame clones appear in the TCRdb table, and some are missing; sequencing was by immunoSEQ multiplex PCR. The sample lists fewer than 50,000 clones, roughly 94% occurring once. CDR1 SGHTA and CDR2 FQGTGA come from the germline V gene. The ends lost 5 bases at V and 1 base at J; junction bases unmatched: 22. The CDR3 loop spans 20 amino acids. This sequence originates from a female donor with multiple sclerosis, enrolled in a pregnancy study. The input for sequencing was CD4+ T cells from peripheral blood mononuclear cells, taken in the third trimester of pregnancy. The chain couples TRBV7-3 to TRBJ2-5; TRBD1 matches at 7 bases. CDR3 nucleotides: TGTGCCAGCAGCCCCCGGGGACAGTACCACTCTTACAACCTCCAAGAGACCCAGTACTTC. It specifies CASSPRGQYHSYNLQETQYF.